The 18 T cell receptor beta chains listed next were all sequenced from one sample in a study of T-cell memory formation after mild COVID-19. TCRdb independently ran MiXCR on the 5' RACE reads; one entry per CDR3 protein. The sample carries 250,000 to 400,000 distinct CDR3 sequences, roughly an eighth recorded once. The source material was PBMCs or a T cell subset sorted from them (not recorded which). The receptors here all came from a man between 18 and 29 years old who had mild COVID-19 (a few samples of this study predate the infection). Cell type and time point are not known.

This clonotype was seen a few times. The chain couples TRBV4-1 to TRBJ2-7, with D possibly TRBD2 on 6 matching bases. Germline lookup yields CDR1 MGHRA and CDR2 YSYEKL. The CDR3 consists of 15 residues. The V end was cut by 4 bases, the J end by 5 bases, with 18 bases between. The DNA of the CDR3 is TGCGCCAGCAGCCCACGGGGGTCCCTCGGAGACGAGCAGTACTTC. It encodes CASSPRGSLGDEQYF.

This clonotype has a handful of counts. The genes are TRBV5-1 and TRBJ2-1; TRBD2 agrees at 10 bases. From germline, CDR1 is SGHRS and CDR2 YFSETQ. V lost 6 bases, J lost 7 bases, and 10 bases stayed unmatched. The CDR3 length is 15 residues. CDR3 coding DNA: TGCGCCAGCACATCATCTAGCGGGGGCTTTAATGAGCAGTTCTTC. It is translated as CASTSSSGGFNEQFF.

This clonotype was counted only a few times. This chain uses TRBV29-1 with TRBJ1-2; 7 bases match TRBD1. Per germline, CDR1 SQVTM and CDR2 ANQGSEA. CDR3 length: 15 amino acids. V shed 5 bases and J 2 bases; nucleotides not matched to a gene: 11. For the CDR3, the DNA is TGCAGCGTTACACTCGTGGACAGGTGGAACTATGGCTACACCTTC. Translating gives CSVTLVDRWNYGYTF.

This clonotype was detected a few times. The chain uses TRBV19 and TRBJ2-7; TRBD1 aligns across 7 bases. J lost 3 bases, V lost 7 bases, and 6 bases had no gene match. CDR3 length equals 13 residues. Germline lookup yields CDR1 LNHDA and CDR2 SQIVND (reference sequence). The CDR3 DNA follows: TGTGCCAGTAAGGAGACAGGGCACTACGAGCAGTACTTC. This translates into CASKETGHYEQYF.

The CDR3 loop is CASTMGGGYNEQFF. CDR3 bases: TGCGCCAGCACAATGGGGGGGGGCTACAATGAGCAGTTCTTC. This sequence joins TRBV5-1 and TRBJ2-1; 7 bases align to TRBD2. V dropped 6 bases and J dropped 3; count of bases not matched to a gene: 6. The CDR3 length is 14 residues. Germline lookup yields CDR1 SGHRS and CDR2 YFSETQ.

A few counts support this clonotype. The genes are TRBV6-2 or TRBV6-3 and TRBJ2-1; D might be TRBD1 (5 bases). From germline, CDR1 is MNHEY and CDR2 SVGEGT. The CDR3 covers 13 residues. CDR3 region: CASFLGSQGEQFF. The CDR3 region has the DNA TGTGCTTCGTTCTTGGGGTCGCAGGGTGAGCAGTTCTTC.

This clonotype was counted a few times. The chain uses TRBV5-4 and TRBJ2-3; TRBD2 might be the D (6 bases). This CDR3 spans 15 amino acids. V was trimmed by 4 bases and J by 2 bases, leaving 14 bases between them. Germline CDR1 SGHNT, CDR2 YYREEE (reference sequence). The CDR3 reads CASSRDSGTTDTQYF. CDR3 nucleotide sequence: TGTGCCAGCAGCCGAGATAGCGGAACCACAGATACGCAGTATTTT. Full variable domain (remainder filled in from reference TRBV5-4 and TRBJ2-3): ETGVTQSPTHLIKTRGQQVTLRCSSQSGHNTVSWYQQALGQGPQFIFQYYREEENGRGNFPPRFSGLQFPNYSSELNVNALELDDSALYLCASSRDSGTTDTQYFGPGTRLTVL.

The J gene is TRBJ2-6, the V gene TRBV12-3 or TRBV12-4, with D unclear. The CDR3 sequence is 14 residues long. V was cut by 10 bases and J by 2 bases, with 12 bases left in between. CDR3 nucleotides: TGTGCCACCCAACAAGATCCTGGGGCCAACGTCCTGACTTTC. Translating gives CATQQDPGANVLTF.

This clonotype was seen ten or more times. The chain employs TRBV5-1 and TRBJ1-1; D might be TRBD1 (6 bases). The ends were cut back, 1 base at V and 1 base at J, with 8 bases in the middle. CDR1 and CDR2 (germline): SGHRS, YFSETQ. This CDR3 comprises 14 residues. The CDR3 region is CASSLQGTNTEAFF. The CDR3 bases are TGCGCCAGCAGCTTGCAGGGGACGAACACTGAAGCTTTCTTT. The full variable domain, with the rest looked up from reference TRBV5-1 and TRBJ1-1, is KAGVTQTPRYLIKTRGQQVTLSCSPISGHRSVSWYQQTPGQGLQFLFEYFSETQRNKGNFPGRFSGRQFSNSRSEMNVSTLELGDSALYLCASSLQGTNTEAFFGQGTRLTVV.

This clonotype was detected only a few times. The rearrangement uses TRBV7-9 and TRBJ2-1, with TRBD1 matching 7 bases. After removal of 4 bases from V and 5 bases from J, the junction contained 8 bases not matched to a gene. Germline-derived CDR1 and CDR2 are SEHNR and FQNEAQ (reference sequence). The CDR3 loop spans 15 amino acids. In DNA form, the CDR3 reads TGTGCCAGCAGCTCGTCCGGGACAGTGGACAATGAGCAGTTCTTC. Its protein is CASSSSGTVDNEQFF.

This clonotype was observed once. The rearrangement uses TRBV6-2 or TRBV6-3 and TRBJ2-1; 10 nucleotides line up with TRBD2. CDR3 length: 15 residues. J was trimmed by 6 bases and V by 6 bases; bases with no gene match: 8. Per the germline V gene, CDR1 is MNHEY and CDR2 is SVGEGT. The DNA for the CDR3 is TGTGCCAGCAGCAGGGAGGCTAGCGGGAGCAATGAGCAGTTCTTC. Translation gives CASSREASGSNEQFF.

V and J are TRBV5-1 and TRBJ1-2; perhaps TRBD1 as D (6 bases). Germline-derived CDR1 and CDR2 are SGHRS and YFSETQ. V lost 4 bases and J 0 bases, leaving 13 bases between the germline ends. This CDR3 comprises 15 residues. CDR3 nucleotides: TGCGCCAGCAGCCCCGGACAGACCTCTAACTATGGCTACACCTTC. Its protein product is CASSPGQTSNYGYTF.

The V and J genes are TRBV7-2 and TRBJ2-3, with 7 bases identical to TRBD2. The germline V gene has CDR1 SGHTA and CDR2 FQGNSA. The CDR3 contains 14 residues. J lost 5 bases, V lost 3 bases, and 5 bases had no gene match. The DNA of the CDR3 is TGTGCCAGCAGCTTCCGGGGGGAGAAAGATACGCAGTATTTT. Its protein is CASSFRGEKDTQYF.

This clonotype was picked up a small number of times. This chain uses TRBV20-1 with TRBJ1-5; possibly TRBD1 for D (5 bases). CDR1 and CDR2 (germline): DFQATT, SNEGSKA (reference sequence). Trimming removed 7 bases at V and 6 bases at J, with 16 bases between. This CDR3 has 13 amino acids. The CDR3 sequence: CSVGQGASQPQHF. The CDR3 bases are TGCAGTGTGGGTCAGGGAGCGAGTCAGCCCCAGCATTTT.

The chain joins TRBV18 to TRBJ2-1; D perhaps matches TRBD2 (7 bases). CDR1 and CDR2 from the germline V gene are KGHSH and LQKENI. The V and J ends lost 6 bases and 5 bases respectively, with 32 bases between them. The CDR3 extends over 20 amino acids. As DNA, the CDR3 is TGTGCCAGCTCTCTGGTCAGAAGGCCGGCGATCGGGGGGCTCAACAATGAGCAGTTCTTC. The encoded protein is CASSLVRRPAIGGLNNEQFF.

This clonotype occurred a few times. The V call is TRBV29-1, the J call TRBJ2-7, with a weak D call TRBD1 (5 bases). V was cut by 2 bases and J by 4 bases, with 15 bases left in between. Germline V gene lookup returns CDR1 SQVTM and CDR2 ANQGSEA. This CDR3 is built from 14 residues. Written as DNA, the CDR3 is TGCAGCGTTGAATCAGGGTCCGGATCTTACGAGCAGTACTTC. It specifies CSVESGSGSYEQYF.

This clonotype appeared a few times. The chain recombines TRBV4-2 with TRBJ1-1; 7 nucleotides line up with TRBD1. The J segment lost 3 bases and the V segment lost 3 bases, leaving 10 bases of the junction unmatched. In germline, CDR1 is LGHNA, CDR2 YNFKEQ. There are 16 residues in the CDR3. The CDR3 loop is CASSQLKTGYDTEAFF. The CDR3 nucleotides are TGTGCCAGCAGCCAGCTAAAGACAGGGTACGACACTGAAGCTTTCTTT.

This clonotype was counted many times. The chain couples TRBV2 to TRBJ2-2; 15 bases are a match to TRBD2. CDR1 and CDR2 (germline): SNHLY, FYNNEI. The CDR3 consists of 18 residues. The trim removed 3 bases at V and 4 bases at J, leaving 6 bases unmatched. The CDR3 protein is CASSDLGLAGGPTGELFF. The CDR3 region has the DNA TGTGCCAGCAGTGACCTCGGACTAGCGGGGGGGCCCACCGGGGAGCTGTTTTTT.